One TCR beta chain is described in this entry. The table came from immunoSEQ multiplex PCR; TCRdb's copy has only in-frame clones and leaves some out. Among more than 85,000 clones, approximately 82% were seen once, and the ten largest hold more than 9%. This sample is part of a study of blood T cell repertoires in COVID-19. Study-wide context: Spain, Italy and the United States supplied samples that represented acute and convalescent COVID-19. PBMCs, B-cell-depleted T cells, or T cells were the source of the cDNA or gDNA that made up the material.

The germline CDR1 and CDR2 sequences are MNHEY and SVGAGI. V shed 10 bases and J shed 9 bases, with 15 bases lying between them. The CDR3 sequence is 12 residues long. This chain links TRBV6-5 with TRBJ2-2; D is unresolved. The sequenced sample consisted of peripheral blood. The source is a man in his sixties or seventies with acute or convalescent COVID-19. This CDR3 is CATTTAVWELFF. The DNA of the CDR3 is TGTGCCACTACCACCGCTGTTTGGGAGCTGTTTTTT.